Listed here are 14 T cell receptor beta chains from one sample, sequenced in a study of blood T cell repertoires in COVID-19. Method: immunoSEQ multiplex PCR; TCRdb's copy keeps in-frame clones and lacks some. Of some 130,000 clones in the sample, 84% are singletons; the top ten hold 5.5%. Sequenced material: PBMCs or T cells enriched from blood (not recorded which). The source of these receptors is a man between 40 and 49 years old with acute COVID-19.

The chain carries TRBV29-1 and TRBJ2-1; tentatively, D is TRBD1 (6 bases). The V gene lost 5 bases and the J gene lost 1 base, with 15 bases spanning the gap. The CDR3 is 15 residues long. Germline lookup yields CDR1 SQVTM and CDR2 ANQGSEA. The CDR3 nucleotides read TGCAGCGTTACAGGGATTTGGGGATCCTACAATGAGCAGTTCTTC. It encodes CSVTGIWGSYNEQFF.

The CDR3 spells CASSPGTGVGYTF. The CDR3 bases are TGTGCCAGCAGTCCGGGTACAGGGGTTGGCTACACCTTC. The chain couples TRBV12-3 or TRBV12-4 to TRBJ1-2; 7 bases match TRBD1. This CDR3 spans 13 amino acids. V lost 5 bases and J lost 7; bases outside the gene matches: 7.

This chain uses TRBV11-2 with TRBJ2-1, with 13 bases lining up with TRBD2. The germline V gene has CDR1 SGHAT and CDR2 FQNNGV. This CDR3 is built from 15 residues. Losses at the gene ends were 3 bases for V and 10 bases for J; bases not matched to a gene: 6. The CDR3: CASSLTSGGLTEQFF. The CDR3 nucleotides read TGTGCCAGCAGCTTGACTAGCGGGGGGCTCACAGAGCAGTTCTTC.

The V call is TRBV27, the J call TRBJ2-3; TRBD1 agrees at 10 bases. The length of the CDR3 is 13 residues. Per the germline V gene, CDR1 is MNHEY and CDR2 is SMNVEV (reference sequence). Losses at the gene ends were 4 bases for V and 6 bases for J; bases not matched to a gene: 1. Here the CDR3 DNA reads TGTGCCAGCAGTTGGACAGGGGGGGATACGCAGTATTTT. Translating gives CASSWTGGDTQYF.

The chain uses TRBV5-4 and TRBJ1-4; a weak D match, TRBD1 (6 bases). This CDR3 has 17 residues. Germline CDR1 SGHNT, CDR2 YYREEE (reference sequence). Trimming took 3 bases from V and 4 from J, leaving 19 bases between them. CDR3 residues: CASSWGSGGPVNEKLFF. CDR3 coding DNA: TGTGCCAGCAGCTGGGGATCTGGGGGCCCAGTTAATGAAAAACTGTTTTTT.

The CDR3 loop reads CASSLGASYEQYF. The CDR3 coding sequence is TGTGCCAGCTCACTGGGGGCATCCTACGAGCAGTACTTC. The gene calls are TRBV18 and TRBJ2-7; perhaps TRBD1 as D (6 bases). The V end lost 4 bases, the J end lost 1 base, and 8 bases lay between the germline ends. The CDR3 sequence is 13 residues long. Germline V lookup: CDR1 KGHSH, CDR2 LQKENI.

V and J are TRBV10-3 and TRBJ2-5; 7 bases fit TRBD2. The J segment lost 13 bases and the V segment lost 5 bases, leaving 16 bases of the junction unmatched. The CDR3 extends over 14 amino acids. CDR1 and CDR2 from the germline V gene are ENHRY and SYGVKD. The CDR3 here is CAISPTEGTTRMYF. CDR3 bases: TGTGCCATCAGTCCGACCGAAGGGACTACGAGAATGTACTTC.

The genes are TRBV4-3 and TRBJ1-1; D is unresolved. The germline V gene has CDR1 LGHNA and CDR2 YSLEER. The V and J ends lost 0 bases and 4 bases respectively, with 12 bases between them. The CDR3 has 15 residues. The CDR3 sequence: CASSQDWGGSTEAFF. DNA for the CDR3: TGCGCCAGCAGCCAAGATTGGGGAGGGAGCACTGAAGCTTTCTTT.

The rearrangement links TRBV18 to TRBJ2-1; perhaps TRBD2 as D (5 bases). Germline lookup yields CDR1 KGHSH and CDR2 LQKENI. The CDR3 spans 15 residues. Deletions cut 2 bases from V and 0 bases from J, with 8 bases between. CDR3 in amino acids: CASSPLGSSYNEQFF. In DNA, the CDR3 is TGTGCCAGCTCACCATTGGGGAGCTCCTACAATGAGCAGTTCTTC.

The V gene is TRBV7-7, the J gene TRBJ2-5, with 13 bases lining up with TRBD2. This CDR3 region has 15 residues. The junction had 2 bases not matched to a gene; V was cut back by 4 bases and J by 3 bases. Germline CDR1 reads SSHAT; CDR2 reads FNYEAQ (reference sequence). DNA for the CDR3: TGTGCCAGCAGCTACGGGACTAGCGGGGAAGAGACCCAGTACTTC. Protein sequence: CASSYGTSGEETQYF.

This chain links TRBV11-3 with TRBJ1-6; TRBD1 matches at 9 bases. The CDR3 length is 20 residues. The V and J ends lost 3 bases and 2 bases, in that order; junction bases with no gene match: 14. The germline gives CDR1 SGHNT, CDR2 YENEEA. The CDR3 DNA reads as TGTGCCAGCAGCTTCCCCCCGGGACAGGGTCGGGCGGCCTATAATTCACCCCTCCACTTT. Encoded protein: CASSFPPGQGRAAYNSPLHF.

This rearrangement joins TRBV28 to TRBJ2-2; 7 bases agree with TRBD2. Germline trimming cut 10 bases from V and 4 bases from J; bases unmatched to any gene: 12. Germline V gives CDR1 MDHEN, CDR2 SYDVKM. The CDR3 loop spans 15 amino acids. CDR3 in amino acids: CATAPTSAGTGELFF. CDR3 coding DNA: TGTGCCACCGCCCCTACTAGCGCGGGCACCGGGGAGCTGTTTTTT. Full variable domain (outside the CDR3, taken from reference TRBV28 and TRBJ2-2): DVKVTQSSRYLVKRTGEKVFLECVQDMDHENMFWYRQDPGLGLRLIYFSYDVKMKEKGDIPEGYSVSREKKERFSLILESASTNQTSMYLCATAPTSAGTGELFFGEGSRLTVL.

This clone appeared a single time. This chain joins TRBV7-2 and TRBJ1-1; a weak D match, TRBD1 (5 bases). The CDR3 contains 14 residues. The germline V and J ends were trimmed by 6 bases and 0 bases, with 11 bases remaining between them. The germline V gene has CDR1 SGHTA and CDR2 FQGNSA. This CDR3 reads CASRPGQLNTEAFF. In DNA form, the CDR3 reads TGTGCCAGCAGACCAGGGCAACTGAACACTGAAGCTTTCTTT.

V is TRBV15 and J is TRBJ1-4, with TRBD1 identical over 9 bases. V gave up 3 bases and J gave up 5 bases; unmatched junction bases: 4. Germline V lookup: CDR1 LNHNV, CDR2 YYDKDF (reference sequence). CDR3 size: 15 residues. The CDR3 is CATSSSGTGNEKLFF. The DNA of the CDR3 is TGTGCCACCAGCAGCTCCGGGACAGGGAATGAAAAACTGTTTTTT.